The 9 T cell receptor beta chains listed next were all sequenced from one sample in a study of CD8+ T cells in alopecia areata. Following RNA extraction, reverse transcription yielded cDNA that acted as the sequencing template. The method was immunoSEQ multiplex PCR; TCRdb's version includes in-frame clones alone and lacks a portion of them. The sample includes approximately 180,000 clones, 50% to 65% seen only once; the top ten take 9.5% to 14%. As to treatment: oral pan-JAK inhibitor, 5-10 mg twice daily. Sequenced here: CD8+ T cells sorted from blood, sampled at week 24, from a patient treated with tofacitinib. These receptors were obtained from a human donor with alopecia areata.

This chain uses TRBV30 with TRBJ2-5; 12 bases fit TRBD2. The CDR3 sequence is 14 residues long. CDR1 is GTSNPN, CDR2 SVGIG, per germline (reference sequence). With V trimmed by 0 bases and J by 5 bases, 1 base remained unmatched. DNA of the CDR3: TGTGCCTGGAGTGTCCTAGCGGGGGGGGAGACCCAGTACTTC. As protein: CAWSVLAGGETQYF. The entire variable domain, with the rest obtained from reference TRBV30 and TRBJ2-5, is as follows: SQTIHQWPATLVQPVGSPLSLECTVEGTSNPNLYWYRQAAGRGLQLLFYSVGIGQISSEVPQNLSASRPQDRQFILSSKKLLLSDSGFYLCAWSVLAGGETQYFGPGTRLLVL.

The V call is TRBV30, the J call TRBJ1-2; tentatively, D is TRBD1 (6 bases). The V end was cut by 4 bases, the J end by 4 bases, with 13 bases between. Germline CDR1 and CDR2: GTSNPN and SVGIG (reference sequence). The CDR3 extends over 13 amino acids. CDR3: CAWTDGGSYGYTF. CDR3 in DNA: TGTGCCTGGACTGATGGGGGCAGCTATGGCTACACCTTC.

A few counts support this clone. V and J are TRBV4-3 and TRBJ2-7; D remains unclear. Looked up from germline, CDR1 is LGHNA and CDR2 is YSLEER. The ends were cut back, 0 bases at V and 2 bases at J, with 11 bases in the middle. CDR3 length: 15 residues. The CDR3 coding sequence is TGCGCCAGCAGCCAAGATGTACATGGGCCCTACGAGCAGTACTTC. It specifies CASSQDVHGPYEQYF.

The V and J genes are TRBV19 and TRBJ2-1; possibly TRBD2 for D (6 bases). Germline CDR1 and CDR2: LNHDA and SQIVND (reference sequence). This CDR3 is 15 amino acids long. With 6 bases removed from V and 4 bases from J, the gap between germline ends came to 16 bases. CDR3 sequence reads: CASSDGVAGYNEQFF. In nucleotides, the CDR3 is TGTGCCAGTAGCGATGGGGTTGCGGGATACAATGAGCAGTTCTTC.

This clone came up a few times. The chain couples TRBV5-6 to TRBJ1-1, with D unresolved. The CDR3 spans 14 residues. V was shortened by 3 bases and J by 5 bases, with 14 bases between the two germline ends. Per germline, CDR1 SGHDT and CDR2 YYEEEE. The chain's CDR3 is CASSSNGLETEAFF. The CDR3 DNA follows: TGTGCCAGCAGCTCAAACGGCTTGGAGACTGAAGCTTTCTTT.

The CDR3 region is CAWNLGGPYEQYF. The DNA for the CDR3 is TGTGCCTGGAATCTGGGTGGCCCCTACGAGCAGTACTTC. This chain joins TRBV30 and TRBJ2-7; D call uncertain. Germline lookup yields CDR1 GTSNPN and CDR2 SVGIG (reference sequence). V dropped 4 bases and J dropped 2 bases, with 12 bases sitting between them. The CDR3 runs to 13 residues.

V and J are TRBV29-1 and TRBJ2-2, with 10 bases lining up with TRBD2. This CDR3 comprises 17 residues. Germline-derived CDR1 and CDR2 are SQVTM and ANQGSEA. The V gene end was trimmed by 4 bases and the J gene end by 6 bases; junction bases not matched to a gene: 14. Written as DNA, the CDR3 is TGCAGCGTTGGCGGTGCTAGCGGGGGCACCGGGGCCGGGGAGCTGTTTTTT. It yields the protein CSVGGASGGTGAGELFF.

The V gene is TRBV7-2, the J gene TRBJ1-6; D unresolved. Trimming left V 4 bases short and J 7 bases short, with 11 bases between. From germline, CDR1 is SGHTA and CDR2 FQGNSA. This CDR3 region has 14 residues. The DNA for the CDR3 is TGTGCCAGCAGCTCGGAGGCTAGGAATTCACCCCTCCACTTT. Translating gives CASSSEARNSPLHF.

The gene calls are TRBV4-3 and TRBJ1-2; D is perhaps TRBD1 (6 bases). There are 17 residues in the CDR3. The V gene's germline CDR1 is LGHNA and CDR2 YSLEER. V was trimmed by 3 bases and J by 0 bases, leaving 17 bases between them. As DNA, the CDR3 is TGCGCCAGCAGCCAGGACAGCCTTCTTTCGACTAACTATGGCTACACCTTC. Translation: CASSQDSLLSTNYGYTF.